Presented here are 20 T cell receptor beta chains from one specimen sequenced in a study of T cells in Graves' hyperthyroidism and ophthalmopathy. There were TCR beta CDR3 regions amplified from RNA transcripts. TCR CDR3 underwent first-round RT-PCR with the HTBI primer set. TCRdb fed the multiplex PCR reads into MiXCR, producing one record per CDR3 protein. Of about 270,000 distinct CDR3 sequences detected, 22% appear once; the ten largest clones hold around 64%. Sequenced sample: blood. The receptors shown here come from a young man with Graves' ophthalmopathy.

The sample holds a few counts of this clonotype. The V gene is TRBV20-1, the J gene TRBJ1-1; perhaps TRBD1 as D (6 bases). V shed 5 bases and J shed 0 bases, with 10 bases lying between them. The CDR3 sequence is 13 residues long. Germline assignment: CDR1 DFQATT and CDR2 SNEGSKA (reference sequence). For the CDR3, the DNA is TGCAGTGCTGAGGACAGCCTGAACACTGAAGCTTTCTTT. Protein sequence: CSAEDSLNTEAFF.

This clonotype was counted many times. The chain couples TRBV30 to TRBJ2-7, with 8 bases fitting TRBD2. The CDR3 runs 12 residues. Germline V lookup: CDR1 GTSNPN, CDR2 SVGIG (reference sequence). V trimming: 3 bases; J trimming: 3 bases; junction bases outside the gene matches: 1. CDR3 sequence (DNA): TGTGCCTGGAGAGGGACTAGCTACGAGCAGTACTTC. Encoded protein: CAWRGTSYEQYF.

This clonotype has just a few counts. CDR3 in amino acids: CASSGEGGNTEAFF. The DNA of the CDR3 is TGTGCCAGCAGCGGAGAGGGGGGGAACACTGAAGCTTTCTTT. V is TRBV9 and J is TRBJ1-1, with a tentative D call TRBD1 (6 bases). The germline CDR1 and CDR2 sequences are SGDLS and YYNGEE. Trimming removed 3 bases from V and 1 base from J, with 10 bases in between. The CDR3 contains 14 residues.

This clonotype showed up many times. The J gene is TRBJ2-7, the V gene TRBV7-9; D is ambiguous. Per the germline V gene, CDR1 is SEHNR and CDR2 is FQNEAQ (reference sequence). The CDR3 is made up of 13 amino acids. The V end lost 6 bases, the J end lost 3 bases, and 12 bases lay between the germline ends. CDR3 nucleotide sequence: TGTGCCAGCAGGGGAACGACAAGCTACGAGCAGTACTTC. Translated: CASRGTTSYEQYF. The whole variable domain, remainder taken from reference TRBV7-9 and TRBJ2-7, is DTGVSQNPRHKITKRGQNVTFRCDPISEHNRLYWYRQTLGQGPEFLTYFQNEAQLEKSRLLSDRFSAERPKGSFSTLEIQRTEQGDSAMYLCASRGTTSYEQYFGPGTRLTVT.

The gene calls are TRBV7-9 and TRBJ1-2, with D possibly matching TRBD1 (5 bases). The germline V gene encodes CDR1 SEHNR and CDR2 FQNEAQ (reference sequence). The CDR3 spans 12 residues. Between the trimmed V and J ends, which lost 6 bases and 6 bases, there was a span of 11 bases. The CDR3 protein is CASRLPGHGYTF. CDR3 coding DNA: TGTGCCAGCAGACTGCCAGGGCATGGCTACACCTTC.

The chain couples TRBV5-1 to TRBJ1-2; TRBD1 aligns across 8 bases. Germline-derived CDR1 and CDR2 are SGHRS and YFSETQ. The junction had 7 bases not matched to a gene; V was cut back by 0 bases and J by 6 bases. The CDR3 runs 15 residues. The CDR3 DNA follows: TGCGCCAGCAGCTTGGGGCCAGGGGGCTTGGATGGCTACACCTTC. Its protein product is CASSLGPGGLDGYTF. Supplemented by reference TRBV5-1 and TRBJ1-2, the full variable domain reads KAGVTQTPRYLIKTRGQQVTLSCSPISGHRSVSWYQQTPGQGLQFLFEYFSETQRNKGNFPGRFSGRQFSNSRSEMNVSTLELGDSALYLCASSLGPGGLDGYTFGSGTRLTVV.

This clonotype was seen repeatedly, ten times or more. The rearrangement links TRBV6-5 to TRBJ2-1, with a tentative D call TRBD2 (5 bases). The CDR3 contains 15 residues. Germline V gives CDR1 MNHEY, CDR2 SVGAGI. Trimming pared 0 bases from V and 6 bases from J, leaving 12 bases between. Written as DNA, the CDR3 is TGTGCCAGCAGTTACTCCGGACTGGCTATCAATGAGCAGTTCTTC. It encodes CASSYSGLAINEQFF.

The sample holds many counts of this clonotype. The chain uses TRBV3-1 and TRBJ1-2; D gene ambiguous. The germline CDR1 and CDR2 sequences are LGHDT and YNNKEL (reference sequence). Between the trimmed V and J ends, which lost 1 base and 0 bases, there was a span of 18 bases. This CDR3 has 18 amino acids. The CDR3 spells CASSQGISFTDTNYGYTF. The CDR3 region has the DNA TGTGCCAGCAGCCAAGGGATTAGCTTCACAGATACTAACTATGGCTACACCTTC.

The sample holds a few counts of this clonotype. The CDR3 loop reads CASGRGQGIDTQYF. CDR3 nucleotides: TGTGCCAGCGGAAGAGGACAGGGAATAGATACGCAGTATTTT. V usage is TRBV27 and J usage is TRBJ2-3, with 8 positions matching TRBD1. The CDR3 totals 14 residues. The V gene end was trimmed by 8 bases and the J gene end by 5 bases; junction bases not matched to a gene: 9. Germline CDR1 is MNHEY and CDR2 is SMNVEV (reference sequence).

The V call is TRBV11-2, the J call TRBJ2-7; 9 bases are shared with TRBD2. The CDR3 totals 16 residues. CDR1 SGHAT and CDR2 FQNNGV come from the germline V gene. After removal of 1 base from V and 0 bases from J, the junction contained 4 bases not matched to a gene. CDR3 in DNA: TGTGCCAGCAGCTTAGCAGCGGGGGGCTTCTCCTACGAGCAGTACTTC. Translated: CASSLAAGGFSYEQYF.

This chain links TRBV14 with TRBJ2-7; D might be TRBD2 (6 bases). Trimming stripped 1 base from V and 4 bases from J, with 11 bases between. The germline V gene has CDR1 SGHDN and CDR2 FVKESK. The CDR3 length is 14 residues. The CDR3 protein is CASSQVRGFYEQYF. CDR3 bases: TGTGCCAGCAGCCAAGTCCGGGGGTTTTACGAGCAGTACTTC.

This clonotype occurred many times. This chain links TRBV10-3 with TRBJ2-7; D perhaps matches TRBD1 (5 bases). CDR1 is ENHRY and CDR2 is SYGVKD in the germline V gene. The V gene lost 4 bases and the J gene lost 4 bases, with 20 bases spanning the gap. CDR3 length: 16 amino acids. In DNA, the CDR3 is TGTGCCATCAGTGGAGTCGGGTTAGGGGCGGAATACGAGCAGTACTTC. Amino acid sequence: CAISGVGLGAEYEQYF.

This clonotype was observed a few times. The genes are TRBV11-2 and TRBJ2-1; possible D gene TRBD2, 6 bases. V lost 2 bases and J 9 bases, leaving 14 bases between the germline ends. The CDR3 is made up of 14 amino acids. In germline, CDR1 is SGHAT, CDR2 FQNNGV. CDR3 region: CASSLIGGTLEQFF. The CDR3 DNA is TGTGCCAGCAGCTTAATCGGTGGGACTCTTGAGCAGTTCTTC.

The chain combines TRBV12-3 or TRBV12-4 with TRBJ1-5, with D unresolved. V was clipped by 7 bases and J by 4 bases, with 11 bases between them. The CDR3 length is 13 residues. The CDR3 DNA follows: TGTGCCAGCACCCCAGCAGTAAATCAGCCCCAGCATTTT. This gives the protein CASTPAVNQPQHF.

The chain is built from TRBV7-9 and TRBJ2-7, with TRBD2 matching 10 bases. This CDR3 is built from 15 residues. Germline lookup yields CDR1 SEHNR and CDR2 FQNEAQ (reference sequence). The junction had 9 bases not matched to a gene; V was cut back by 5 bases and J by 5 bases. CDR3 sequence: CASSPSGSRVNEQYF. DNA of the CDR3: TGTGCCAGCAGCCCTAGCGGGAGTCGGGTTAACGAGCAGTACTTC.

This clonotype was recorded many times. The chain recombines TRBV11-3 with TRBJ2-1, with TRBD2 identical over 11 bases. The CDR3 is 15 amino acids. Germline lookup yields CDR1 SGHNT and CDR2 YENEEA. V was pared by 6 bases and J by 7 bases, with 8 bases of the junction left unmatched. CDR3 coding DNA: TGTGCCAGCAGACCTACTAGCGGGAGTGCGAATGAGCAGTTCTTC. Encoded protein: CASRPTSGSANEQFF. Full variable domain (rest looked up from reference TRBV11-3 and TRBJ2-1): EAGVVQSPRYKIIEKKQPVAFWCNPISGHNTLYWYLQNLGQGPELLIRYENEEAVDDSQLPKDRFSAERLKGVDSTLKIQPAELGDSAVYLCASRPTSGSANEQFFGPGTRLTVL.

This clonotype appeared once. V is TRBV5-1 and J is TRBJ2-1; 8 bases align to TRBD1. Germline V gene lookup returns CDR1 SGHRS and CDR2 YFSETQ. The V gene end was trimmed by 4 bases and the J gene end by 9 bases; junction bases not matched to a gene: 6. The CDR3 is 13 amino acids. This chain's CDR3 is CASSTDRGAEQFF. The CDR3 DNA follows: TGCGCCAGCAGCACCGACAGGGGCGCTGAGCAGTTCTTC.

There are many counts of this clonotype. The chain is built from TRBV2 and TRBJ2-3; 12 bases map to TRBD2. This CDR3 spans 17 amino acids. The V gene's germline CDR1 is SNHLY and CDR2 FYNNEI. V trimming: 7 bases; J trimming: 2 bases; junction bases outside the gene matches: 10. As DNA, the CDR3 is TGTGCCAGCAAAAGACTAGCGGGAGAGGGCCTCACAGATACGCAGTATTTT. Residues: CASKRLAGEGLTDTQYF.

This clonotype was recorded at least ten times. The chain has TRBV20-1 and TRBJ1-6; D perhaps matches TRBD1 (5 bases). This CDR3 contains 15 residues. With 3 bases removed from V and 3 bases from J, the gap between germline ends came to 12 bases. The V gene's germline CDR1 is DFQATT and CDR2 SNEGSKA (reference sequence). The CDR3 DNA follows: TGCAGTGCTAGGGTCCGGGGCGGCTATAATTCACCCCTCCACTTT. Translated: CSARVRGGYNSPLHF.

The V and J genes are TRBV14 and TRBJ2-2; maybe TRBD2 (6 bases). The germline V and J ends were trimmed by 0 bases and 9 bases, with 14 bases remaining between them. This CDR3 has 15 residues. CDR1 is SGHDN, CDR2 FVKESK, per germline. CDR3 residues: CASSQDGIGGRELFF. CDR3 nucleotides: TGTGCCAGCAGCCAAGACGGGATCGGGGGAAGGGAGCTGTTTTTT.